A single T cell receptor (beta chain) is shown here with its context. The antigen is not known. This record comes from a study of cytomegalovirus exposure and HLA in healthy donors. Germline CDR1 reads SGHNT; CDR2 reads YYREEE (reference sequence). V was pared by 5 bases and J by 4 bases, with 13 bases between. This CDR3 contains 14 residues. Study observations and caveats: Subsequent analysis revealed that first-cohort TCR clusters tended to co-occur in the approximately 120 validation repertoires.

Donors came from a validation cohort of fewer than 150 subjects, distinct from the first 666-subject cohort. Profiled with immunoSEQ multiplex PCR; TCRdb holds only in-frame clones, not every one. Of about 280,000 clones in the sample, over 75% were seen once. The TCR comes from a young woman in good health and CMV-seronegative. Source material: PBMCs. The rearrangement links TRBV5-4 to TRBJ2-1; possibly TRBD1 for D (5 bases). The CDR3 DNA is TGTGCCAGCAGTTACCCCCAGGGATACAATGAGCAGTTCTTC. This translates into CASSYPQGYNEQFF.